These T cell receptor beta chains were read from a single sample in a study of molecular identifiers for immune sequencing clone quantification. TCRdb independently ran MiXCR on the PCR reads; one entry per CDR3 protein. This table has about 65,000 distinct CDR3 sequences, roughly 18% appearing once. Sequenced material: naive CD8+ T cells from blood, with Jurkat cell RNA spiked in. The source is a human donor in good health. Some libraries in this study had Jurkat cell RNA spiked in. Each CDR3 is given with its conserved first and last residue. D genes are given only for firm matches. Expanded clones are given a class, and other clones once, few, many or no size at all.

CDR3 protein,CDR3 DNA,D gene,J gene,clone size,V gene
CASSSPAGTGQRDGELFF,TGTGCCAGCAGTTCCCCCGCCGGGACAGGGCAGAGAGACGGGGAGCTGTTTTTT,TRBD1,TRBJ2-2,many,TRBV28
CSVETALVEAFF,TGCAGCGTTGAGACAGCCTTGGTTGAAGCTTTCTTT,NA,TRBJ1-1,many,TRBV29-1
CASSPLRGSGNTIYF,TGTGCCAGCTCACCACTCAGGGGCTCTGGAAACACCATATATTTT,NA,TRBJ1-3,many,TRBV18
CASRPTGGFSGVNTGELFF,TGTGCCAGCAGGCCCACGGGAGGTTTTAGCGGGGTGAACACCGGGGAGCTGTTTTTT,TRBD2,TRBJ2-2,many,TRBV3-1
CASSDLRGAEAFF,TGTGCCAGCAGCGACCTAAGAGGGGCTGAAGCTTTCTTT,NA,TRBJ1-1,NA,TRBV2
CASSLFSEGREQYF,TGTGCCAGCAGCTTATTCTCCGAGGGGCGGGAGCAGTACTTC,NA,TRBJ2-7,many,TRBV7-9
CASSLVSQPDEQYF,TGTGCCAGCAGCTTAGTCTCACAGCCAGACGAGCAGTACTTC,NA,TRBJ2-7,NA,TRBV7-6
CASSTPEDSIHEKLFF,TGTGCCAGTAGTACCCCCGAGGACAGTATACATGAAAAACTGTTTTTT,NA,TRBJ1-4,many,TRBV19
CSAGARIPRESQYF,TGCAGCGCCGGGGCCCGTATTCCAAGAGAGTCCCAGTACTTC,NA,TRBJ2-5,many,TRBV29-1
CASSPLSSGRMNEQYF,TGTGCCAGCAGCCCCCTCTCTAGCGGGAGAATGAACGAGCAGTACTTC,TRBD2,TRBJ2-7,few,TRBV7-6
CASIVHTGTGTSGYNEQFF,TGTGCCAGCATAGTGCATACCGGGACCGGGACTAGCGGCTACAATGAGCAGTTCTTC,TRBD2,TRBJ2-1,few,TRBV2
CASTWTGGGSPLHF,TGTGCCAGTACCTGGACAGGGGGAGGTTCACCCCTCCACTTT,TRBD1,TRBJ1-6,NA,TRBV19
CASSLWPPAGTYEQYF,TGTGCCAGCAGCTTATGGCCCCCAGCGGGAACCTACGAGCAGTACTTC,TRBD2,TRBJ2-7,NA,TRBV11-1
CASSRTTAGAYNEQFF,TGTGCCAGCAGCCGCACCACGGCGGGAGCCTACAATGAGCAGTTCTTC,TRBD2,TRBJ2-1,many,TRBV7-6
CASSYGQAGGYTF,TGTGCCAGCAGTTACGGACAGGCCGGCGGCTACACCTTC,TRBD1,TRBJ1-2,many,TRBV6-5
CASSPTGHAGKVTQYF,TGTGCCAGCAGCCCGACAGGGCACGCCGGGAAGGTTACGCAGTATTTT,TRBD1,TRBJ2-3,many,TRBV9
CASSLGGSYQETQYF,TGCGCCAGCAGCTTGGGGGGTTCCTACCAAGAGACCCAGTACTTC,NA,TRBJ2-5,many,TRBV5-1
CASSDGTFYSNQPQHF,TGTGCCAGCAGTGATGGGACCTTTTATAGCAATCAGCCCCAGCATTTT,NA,TRBJ1-5,many,TRBV6-2/TRBV6-3
CARSQTYNSPPHF,TGTGCCCGCAGCCAGACCTATAATTCACCCCCCCACTTT,NA,TRBJ1-6,NA,TRBV7-9
CASSLDSIWTLSYEQYF,TGTGCCAGCAGCTTAGACTCGATATGGACTCTCTCCTACGAGCAGTACTTC,NA,TRBJ2-7,many,TRBV11-3
CASSQVMTGSSGTQYF,TGTGCCAGCAGCCAAGTCATGACAGGGTCAAGCGGGACCCAGTACTTC,TRBD1,TRBJ2-5,many,TRBV3-1
CASSAAPYNEQFF,TGTGCCAGTAGCGCCGCCCCATACAATGAGCAGTTCTTC,NA,TRBJ2-1,NA,TRBV19
CASSYLKGGHATEAFF,TGTGCCAGCAGTTACCTTAAAGGAGGCCACGCCACTGAAGCTTTCTTT,NA,TRBJ1-1,many,TRBV6-2/TRBV6-3
CASSRWAPAFQETQYF,TGTGCCAGCAGCAGATGGGCGCCAGCCTTCCAAGAGACCCAGTACTTC,NA,TRBJ2-5,NA,TRBV7-8
CASTLGPTGTGAAGELFF,TGTGCCAGCACGCTAGGCCCAACCGGGACAGGGGCGGCCGGGGAGCTGTTTTTT,TRBD1,TRBJ2-2,few,TRBV27
CAWSGLAGSYEQYF,TGTGCCTGGAGTGGGCTAGCGGGCTCCTACGAGCAGTACTTC,TRBD2,TRBJ2-7,many,TRBV30
CASSEALGQGSDTQYF,TGTGCCAGCAGTGAAGCTCTGGGACAGGGTTCAGATACGCAGTATTTT,TRBD1,TRBJ2-3,many,TRBV2
CSVTTGATYEQYF,TGCAGCGTCACGACAGGGGCTACCTACGAGCAGTACTTC,TRBD1,TRBJ2-7,few,TRBV29-1
CASSPQTSTDTQYF,TGTGCCAGCTCACCACAAACTAGCACAGATACGCAGTATTTT,NA,TRBJ2-3,many,TRBV18
CASSQVAAPVKVRETQYF,TGCGCCAGCAGCCAAGTGGCCGCTCCGGTAAAGGTGCGGGAGACCCAGTACTTC,NA,TRBJ2-5,medium-sized,TRBV4-3
CASSLAAGSYEQYF,TGTGCCAGCAGCTTAGCGGCGGGGTCCTACGAGCAGTACTTC,NA,TRBJ2-7,many,TRBV11-2
CASSQPTSAYYEQYF,TGCGCCAGCAGCCAACCGACTAGCGCTTACTACGAGCAGTACTTC,TRBD2,TRBJ2-7,NA,TRBV4-1
CSVVDRADGEQFF,TGCAGCGTGGTGGACAGGGCTGATGGTGAGCAGTTCTTC,TRBD1,TRBJ2-1,many,TRBV29-1
CASSLYRDEQFF,TGTGCCAGCAGCTTATACCGGGATGAGCAGTTCTTC,NA,TRBJ2-1,many,TRBV7-2
CASNYGTGDYEQYF,TGTGCCAGCAACTACGGGACAGGGGATTACGAGCAGTACTTC,TRBD1,TRBJ2-7,many,TRBV11-3
CASSLASGRIHTDTQYF,TGTGCCAGCAGCTTAGCAAGCGGGAGGATTCACACAGATACGCAGTATTTT,TRBD2,TRBJ2-3,many,TRBV7-6
CASSLTSGIYEQYF,TGTGCCAGCAGTTTAACTAGCGGGATTTACGAGCAGTACTTC,TRBD2,TRBJ2-7,many,TRBV27
CASSHRTSPSYEQYF,TGTGCCAGCAGCCATAGGACTAGCCCTTCCTACGAGCAGTACTTC,TRBD2,TRBJ2-7,many,TRBV4-2
CSARRGRAYEQYF,TGCAGTGCCCGGAGAGGCAGGGCCTACGAGCAGTACTTC,NA,TRBJ2-7,many,TRBV20-1
CASSDGTSGETQYF,TGTGCTAGCAGCGATGGGACCTCAGGCGAGACCCAGTACTTC,NA,TRBJ2-5,many,TRBV7-7
CSGRLGNIQYF,TGCAGCGGACGGTTGGGGAACATTCAGTACTTC,NA,TRBJ2-4,many,TRBV29-1
CASSLENKNTEAFF,TGTGCCAGCAGCTTGGAAAACAAGAACACTGAAGCTTTCTTT,NA,TRBJ1-1,NA,TRBV5-6
CASSVAGVVDEQFF,TGTGCCAGCAGCGTAGCAGGGGTTGTCGATGAGCAGTTCTTC,NA,TRBJ2-1,NA,TRBV9
CSADQRDGAETQYF,TGCAGTGCAGACCAGCGGGACGGGGCAGAGACCCAGTACTTC,TRBD2,TRBJ2-5,few,TRBV20-1
CASSGQGIHEQYF,TGCGCCAGCAGCGGACAGGGAATCCACGAGCAGTACTTC,TRBD1,TRBJ2-7,many,TRBV5-1
CASSLTAGSQPQHF,TGTGCCAGCAGTCTAACAGCGGGTAGTCAGCCCCAGCATTTT,NA,TRBJ1-5,few,TRBV27
CASSDRTDRTYGYTF,TGTGCCAGCAGTGACCGCACAGACAGGACCTATGGCTACACCTTC,NA,TRBJ1-2,many,TRBV2
CATREDLAGLSAQETQYF,TGTGCCACCCGAGAGGATTTAGCGGGATTGTCGGCCCAAGAGACCCAGTACTTC,TRBD2,TRBJ2-5,NA,TRBV7-8
CASSAGNSGANVLTF,TGTGCCAGCAGTGCGGGAAACTCTGGGGCCAACGTCCTGACTTTC,NA,TRBJ2-6,many,TRBV2
CASSLGAAVYEQYF,TGTGCCAGCAGCTTAGGGGCGGCGGTCTACGAGCAGTACTTC,NA,TRBJ2-7,many,TRBV7-8
CASSQRLSPGELFF,TGTGCCAGCAGCCAACGACTGTCCCCCGGGGAGCTGTTTTTT,NA,TRBJ2-2,many,TRBV11-3
CASSLTLYEQYF,TGTGCCAGCAGCCTTACACTCTACGAGCAGTACTTC,NA,TRBJ2-7,few,TRBV11-2
CSASLGARGTSGSYEQYF,TGCAGTGCTAGTTTGGGGGCCAGAGGGACTAGCGGCTCCTACGAGCAGTACTTC,TRBD2,TRBJ2-7,many,TRBV20-1
CASSLAVGSNQPQHF,TGTGCCAGCAGCTTAGCTGTAGGGAGCAATCAGCCCCAGCATTTT,NA,TRBJ1-5,many,TRBV7-9